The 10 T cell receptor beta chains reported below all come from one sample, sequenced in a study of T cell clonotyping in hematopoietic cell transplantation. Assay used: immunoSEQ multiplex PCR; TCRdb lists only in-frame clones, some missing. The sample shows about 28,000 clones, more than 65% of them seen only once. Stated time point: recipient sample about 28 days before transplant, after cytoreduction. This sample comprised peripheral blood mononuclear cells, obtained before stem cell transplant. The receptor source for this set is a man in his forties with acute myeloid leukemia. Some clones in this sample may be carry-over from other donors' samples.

The CDR3 coding sequence is TGTGCCAGCAGCTTGGGGCAGCGGTATGGCTACACCTTC. It is translated as CASSLGQRYGYTF. This sequence joins TRBV5-6 and TRBJ1-2; D unresolved. Germline V gene lookup returns CDR1 SGHDT and CDR2 YYEEEE. The CDR3 contains 13 residues. Trimming stripped 0 bases from V and 5 bases from J, with 8 bases between.

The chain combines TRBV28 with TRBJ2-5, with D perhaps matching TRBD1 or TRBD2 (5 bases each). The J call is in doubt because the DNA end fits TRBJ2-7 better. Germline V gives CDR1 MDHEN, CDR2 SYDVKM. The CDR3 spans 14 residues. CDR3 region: CASRRDGLTYEQYF. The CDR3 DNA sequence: TGTGCCAGCAGACGGGACGGACTGACCTACGAGCAGTACTTC.

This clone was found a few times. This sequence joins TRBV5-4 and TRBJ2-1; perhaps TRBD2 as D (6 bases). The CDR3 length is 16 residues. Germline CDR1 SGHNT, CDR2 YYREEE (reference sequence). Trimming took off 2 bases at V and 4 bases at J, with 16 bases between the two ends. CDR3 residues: CASSFGGELGYNEQFF. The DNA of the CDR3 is TGTGCCAGCAGCTTCGGGGGAGAGCTAGGTTACAATGAGCAGTTCTTC.

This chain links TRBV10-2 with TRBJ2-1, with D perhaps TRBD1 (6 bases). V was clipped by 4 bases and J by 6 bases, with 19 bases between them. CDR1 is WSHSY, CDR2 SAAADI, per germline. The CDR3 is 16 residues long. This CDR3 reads CASSGIWSRGGNEQFF. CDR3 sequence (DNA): TGCGCCAGCAGTGGGATTTGGTCTAGAGGGGGCAATGAGCAGTTCTTC.

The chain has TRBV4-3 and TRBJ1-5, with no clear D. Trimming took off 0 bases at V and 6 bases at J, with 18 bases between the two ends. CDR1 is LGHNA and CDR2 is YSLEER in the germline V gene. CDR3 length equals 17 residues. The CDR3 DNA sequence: TGCGCCAGCAGCCAAGATGGTCAGTCGGCAGGCGGTCAGCCCCAGCATTTT. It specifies CASSQDGQSAGGQPQHF.

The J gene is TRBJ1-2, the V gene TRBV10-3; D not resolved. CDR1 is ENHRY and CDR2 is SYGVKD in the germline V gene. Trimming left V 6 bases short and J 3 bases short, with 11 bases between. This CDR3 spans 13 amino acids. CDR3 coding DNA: TGTGCCATCAGACGCGGCCTAGACTATGGCTACACCTTC. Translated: CAIRRGLDYGYTF.

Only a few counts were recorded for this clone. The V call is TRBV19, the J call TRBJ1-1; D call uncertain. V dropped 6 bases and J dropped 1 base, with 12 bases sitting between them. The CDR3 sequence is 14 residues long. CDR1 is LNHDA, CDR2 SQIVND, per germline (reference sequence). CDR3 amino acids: CASRRGTANTEAFF. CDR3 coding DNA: TGTGCCAGTAGGAGAGGAACAGCGAACACTGAAGCTTTCTTT.

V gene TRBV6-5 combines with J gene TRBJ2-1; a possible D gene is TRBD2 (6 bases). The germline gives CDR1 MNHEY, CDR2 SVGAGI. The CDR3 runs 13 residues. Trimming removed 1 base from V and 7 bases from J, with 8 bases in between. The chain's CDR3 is CASSYWAGNEQFF. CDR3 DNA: TGTGCCAGCAGTTACTGGGCGGGAAATGAGCAGTTCTTC.

For the CDR3, the DNA is TGTGCCAGCAGTTACGAGGGGAACACTGAAGCTTTCTTT. Its translation: CASSYEGNTEAFF. The V and J genes are TRBV6-6 and TRBJ1-1; D gene uncertain. Germline CDR1 and CDR2: MNHNY and SVGAGI (reference sequence). V shed 2 bases and J shed 1 base, with 5 bases lying between them. The CDR3 totals 13 residues.

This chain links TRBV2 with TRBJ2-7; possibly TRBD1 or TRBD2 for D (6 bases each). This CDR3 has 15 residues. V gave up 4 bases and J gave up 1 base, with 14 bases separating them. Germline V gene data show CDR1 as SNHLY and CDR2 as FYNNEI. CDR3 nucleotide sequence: TGTGCCAGCAGTGGGGGGGCAGGGATTTCCTACGAGCAGTACTTC. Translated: CASSGGAGISYEQYF. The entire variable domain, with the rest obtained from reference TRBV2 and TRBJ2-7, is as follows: EPEVTQTPSHQVTQMGQEVILRCVPISNHLYFYWYRQILGQKVEFLVSFYNNEISEKSEIFDDQFSVERPDGSNFTLKIRSTKLEDSAMYFCASSGGAGISYEQYFGPGTRLTVT.